Listed here is a single T cell receptor beta chain. As yet, its antigen is unknown. The sample belongs to a study of T-cell memory formation after mild COVID-19. General study points: Still unconfirmed is whether the second-wave clones peaking on day 37 recognized SARS-CoV-2.

TCRdb called the 5' RACE reads again in MiXCR, with one record for every CDR3 protein. The top ten clones hold around 9.2% of a sample with under 600,000 distinct CDR3 sequences, 20% to 25% of them seen once. The trim removed 5 bases at V and 9 bases at J, leaving 9 bases unmatched. The CDR3 has 15 residues. From germline, CDR1 is SGHTA and CDR2 FQGNSA. V usage is TRBV7-2 and J usage is TRBJ1-6; TRBD1 agrees at 8 bases. Input material: PBMCs or a T cell subset sorted from them (not recorded which). The receptor comes from an adult woman who had mild COVID-19 (a few samples of this study predate the infection). Cell type and time point are not known. CDR3 DNA: TGTGCCAGCAGCATCAGGGGGCGAGGAGGTTCACCCCTCCACTTT. This codes for CASSIRGRGGSPLHF.